Following are 23 T cell receptor beta chains from one sample sequenced in a study of blood T cells in healthy people across ages. Together with a sample-barcoded 5' primer, a J-beta primer mix was included in a second PCR lasting about 7 to 11 cycles. MiXCR, run by TCRdb on the 5' RACE reads, gives a single entry per CDR3 protein. The repertoire holds about 1,000,000 distinct CDR3 sequences, around 45% seen once, with approximately 20% in the top ten. Input material: blood. All receptors come from a woman aged 55-69 years in good health.

The rearrangement joins TRBV7-9 to TRBJ1-5, with TRBD1 as a possible D gene (5 bases). Germline-derived CDR1 and CDR2 are SEHNR and FQNEAQ (reference sequence). The CDR3 length is 16 residues. Trimming pared 1 base from V and 9 bases from J, leaving 19 bases between. CDR3 nucleotide sequence: TGTGCCAGCAGCTTAGGGGGCGGGACCCCCTTGATGCCCCAGCATTTT. Translating gives CASSLGGGTPLMPQHF. Based on the CDR3 plus reference TRBV7-9 and TRBJ1-5, the full variable domain is DTGVSQNPRHKITKRGQNVTFRCDPISEHNRLYWYRQTLGQGPEFLTYFQNEAQLEKSRLLSDRFSAERPKGSFSTLEIQRTEQGDSAMYLCASSLGGGTPLMPQHFGDGTRLSIL.

The chain couples TRBV29-1 to TRBJ1-3; possible D gene TRBD1, 6 bases. The CDR3 contains 15 residues. Germline V lookup: CDR1 SQVTM, CDR2 ANQGSEA. V was pared by 2 bases and J by 4 bases, with 15 bases between. The CDR3 spells CSVEFGQGRGNTIYF. Written as DNA, the CDR3 is TGCAGCGTTGAATTTGGGCAGGGGAGAGGAAACACCATATATTTT. Using reference TRBV29-1 and TRBJ1-3 for the parts outside the CDR3, the full variable domain is SAVISQKPSRDICQRGTSLTIQCQVDSQVTMMFWYRQQPGQSLTLIATANQGSEATYESGFVIDKFPISRPNLTFSTLTVSNMSPEDSSIYLCSVEFGQGRGNTIYFGEGSWLTVV.

The chain has TRBV12-3 or TRBV12-4 and TRBJ2-2; a possible D gene is TRBD1 (6 bases). Trimming cost V 7 bases and J 2 bases, with 14 bases left between them. The CDR3 has 15 residues. The CDR3 coding sequence is TGTGCCAGCACAGGACAGACACTTAACACCGGGGAGCTGTTTTTT. Protein sequence: CASTGQTLNTGELFF.

The rearrangement joins TRBV7-3 to TRBJ2-1; TRBD2 matches 9 bases. This CDR3 has 14 amino acids. V lost 3 bases to trimming and J lost 15 bases; unmatched junction nucleotides: 12. Per the germline V gene, CDR1 is SGHTA and CDR2 is FQGTGA. This CDR3 is CASSFGISGSSWFF. In nucleotides, the CDR3 is TGTGCCAGCAGCTTTGGGATTAGCGGGAGTAGTTGGTTCTTC.

This clonotype appeared a few times. This chain joins TRBV6-5 and TRBJ1-5; D perhaps matches TRBD1 (5 bases). This CDR3 spans 13 amino acids. The V gene lost 5 bases and the J gene lost 4 bases, with 9 bases spanning the gap. Per the germline V gene, CDR1 is MNHEY and CDR2 is SVGAGI. DNA for the CDR3: TGTGCCAGCAGTGACGAGGGGAATCAGCCCCAGCATTTT. It encodes CASSDEGNQPQHF.

The chain carries TRBV6-1 and TRBJ2-3; D call uncertain. Trimming pared 0 bases from V and 3 bases from J, leaving 10 bases between. The germline V gene encodes CDR1 MNHNS and CDR2 SASEGT. CDR3 length: 15 amino acids. Written as DNA, the CDR3 is TGTGCCAGCAGTGAAGCGTTTGGCCAAACAGATACGCAGTATTTT. Encoded protein: CASSEAFGQTDTQYF.

The CDR3 is CASSLVGGAAYEQYF. The DNA of the CDR3 is TGCGCCAGCAGCTTGGTTGGGGGTGCGGCCTACGAGCAGTACTTC. The chain recombines TRBV5-1 with TRBJ2-5; D is possibly TRBD1 or TRBD2 (5 bases each). The J call is doubtful: the DNA matches TRBJ2-7 better. CDR1 SGHRS and CDR2 YFSETQ come from the germline V gene. The length of the CDR3 is 15 residues.

V usage is TRBV25-1 and J usage is TRBJ2-7, with TRBD1 as a possible D gene (5 bases). The J call may be mistaken, given a closer DNA end match to TRBJ2-5. CDR1 is MGHDK and CDR2 is SYGVNS in the germline V gene. This CDR3 spans 14 amino acids. The CDR3 is CASSEYIPGETQYF. For the CDR3, the DNA is TGTGCCAGCAGTGAATATATTCCAGGGGAGACCCAGTACTTC.

The chain uses TRBV30 and TRBJ2-3, with 11 bases matching TRBD2. J gave up 3 bases and V 2 bases, and 4 bases lay outside the gene matches. Germline V gene data show CDR1 as GTSNPN and CDR2 as SVGIG (reference sequence). CDR3 length equals 15 residues. As DNA, the CDR3 is TGTGCCTGGAGTCTATCTAGCGGGAGGACAGATACGCAGTATTTT. This sequence encodes CAWSLSSGRTDTQYF.

V usage is TRBV6-6 and J usage is TRBJ2-7, with D tentatively TRBD1 or TRBD2 (6 bases each). With 2 bases removed from V and 2 bases from J, the gap between germline ends came to 10 bases. CDR1 MNHNY and CDR2 SVGAGI come from the germline V gene (reference sequence). CDR3 length equals 14 residues. In nucleotides, the CDR3 is TGTGCCAGCAGTTACATTGGGGGGCCCTACGAGCAGTACTTC. Protein product: CASSYIGGPYEQYF.

The chain carries TRBV29-1 and TRBJ2-7; D remains unclear. V lost 4 bases to trimming and J lost 5 bases, with 12 bases between them. The CDR3 is made up of 12 amino acids. In germline, CDR1 is SQVTM, CDR2 ANQGSEA. The CDR3 protein is CSVGTEADEQYF. In DNA form, the CDR3 reads TGCAGCGTTGGTACAGAGGCTGACGAGCAGTACTTC.

This clonotype was observed at least ten times. The V and J genes are TRBV29-1 and TRBJ2-7; the D gene is possibly TRBD2 (5 bases). The CDR3 spans 12 residues. V lost 2 bases to trimming and J lost 1 base, with 6 bases between them. From germline, CDR1 is SQVTM and CDR2 ANQGSEA. The CDR3 loop is CSVERGSYEQYF. The DNA for the CDR3 is TGCAGCGTTGAAAGAGGGTCCTACGAGCAGTACTTC.

The table lists this clonotype with a count of one. V gene TRBV5-8 combines with J gene TRBJ2-1; TRBD1 aligns across 8 bases. From germline, CDR1 is SGHTS and CDR2 YDEGEE. The CDR3 is made up of 15 amino acids. J was trimmed by 3 bases and V by 3 bases; bases with no gene match: 5. The CDR3 reads CASSSLRGLYNEQFF. The CDR3 DNA sequence: TGTGCCAGCAGCTCTCTCAGGGGGCTCTACAATGAGCAGTTCTTC.

The sample holds a few counts of this clonotype. The rearrangement links TRBV7-6 to TRBJ2-5; TRBD1 or TRBD2 may be the D gene (5 bases each). CDR3 size: 13 residues. Germline V gene lookup returns CDR1 SGHVS and CDR2 FNYEAQ. V was pared by 5 bases and J by 11 bases, with 18 bases between. The CDR3 sequence is CASSPSMGAGQYF. CDR3 sequence (DNA): TGTGCCAGCAGCCCTAGCATGGGAGCAGGGCAGTACTTC.

In regard to this clonotype: Germline is not matched at one junction end, which may reflect a read error. The chain has TRBV28 and TRBJ1-5; a possible D gene is TRBD1 (6 bases). Germline V gene lookup returns CDR1 MDHEN and CDR2 SYDVKM. The CDR3 extends over 14 amino acids. The CDR3 sequence is CASSLRGGKQPQHF. CDR3 in DNA: TGTGCCAGCAGTTTAAGGGGGGGCAAGCAGCCCCAGCATTTT.

This rearrangement joins TRBV7-2 to TRBJ1-6; TRBD1 is a possible D gene (5 bases). V was shortened by 4 bases and J by 10 bases, with 14 bases between the two germline ends. In germline, CDR1 is SGHTA, CDR2 FQGNSA. The CDR3 spans 14 residues. The CDR3 protein is CASSSLGAGSPLHF. For the CDR3, the DNA is TGTGCCAGCAGCTCCCTCGGGGCTGGGTCACCCCTCCACTTT.

This chain uses TRBV7-6 with TRBJ2-1, with D perhaps TRBD1 (5 bases). Germline CDR1 is SGHVS and CDR2 is FNYEAQ. CDR3 size: 13 residues. Trimming left V 1 base short and J 12 bases short, with 13 bases between. This chain's CDR3 is CASSLGQGRWQFF. CDR3 bases: TGTGCCAGCAGCTTAGGGCAGGGCCGGTGGCAGTTCTTC.

CDR3 loop: CASSQDGTDTQYF. DNA of the CDR3: TGTGCCAGCAGCCAAGACGGCACAGATACGCAGTATTTT. The genes are TRBV3-1 and TRBJ2-3, with no clear D. There are 13 residues in the CDR3. CDR1 LGHDT and CDR2 YNNKEL come from the germline V gene (reference sequence). V was pared by 0 bases and J by 1 base, with 2 bases between.

This clonotype came up a few times. The V and J genes are TRBV20-1 and TRBJ1-2, with 8 bases aligning to TRBD1. Per the germline V gene, CDR1 is DFQATT and CDR2 is SNEGSKA (reference sequence). The V and J ends lost 6 bases and 2 bases, in that order; junction bases with no gene match: 5. The CDR3 length is 13 residues. The CDR3 spells CSAIRQGNYGYTF. In DNA, the CDR3 is TGCAGTGCCATCAGACAGGGGAACTATGGCTACACCTTC.

The chain recombines TRBV5-1 with TRBJ2-1; 7 bases line up with TRBD2. V shed 2 bases, J shed 7 bases, and the junction held 9 bases outside the gene matches. Germline loops: CDR1 SGHRS, CDR2 YFSETQ. CDR3 size: 15 residues. CDR3 sequence (DNA): TGCGCCAGCAGCTTATTAACGGGAGGCGGGAATGAGCAGTTCTTC. It yields the protein CASSLLTGGGNEQFF.

V gene TRBV7-3 combines with J gene TRBJ2-5; D may be TRBD1 (7 bases). CDR1 is SGHTA and CDR2 is FQGTGA in the germline V gene. This CDR3 has 15 amino acids. V shed 5 bases and J shed 4 bases, with 17 bases lying between them. The DNA of the CDR3 is TGTGCCAGCAGCCCCACAGGGGCCGGGGGAGAGACCCAGTACTTC. Translation gives CASSPTGAGGETQYF. The whole variable domain, remainder taken from reference TRBV7-3 and TRBJ2-5, is GAGVSQTPSNKVTEKGKYVELRCDPISGHTALYWYRQSLGQGPEFLIYFQGTGAADDSGLPNDRFFAVRPEGSVSTLKIQRTERGDSAVYLCASSPTGAGGETQYFGPGTRLLVL.

This clonotype was detected only a few times. The V call is TRBV5-1, the J call TRBJ2-6, with TRBD2 matching over 11 bases. CDR1 is SGHRS, CDR2 YFSETQ, per germline. CDR3 length: 19 residues. J gave up 0 bases and V 4 bases, and 9 bases lay outside the gene matches. The CDR3 sequence is CASSTLAGGFSSGANVLTF. As DNA, the CDR3 is TGCGCCAGCAGCACTCTAGCGGGGGGCTTTAGCTCTGGGGCCAACGTCCTGACTTTC.

The rearrangement joins TRBV12-3 or TRBV12-4 to TRBJ1-2; the D gene is possibly TRBD1 (5 bases). V was cut by 3 bases and J by 8 bases, with 13 bases left in between. CDR3 length: 13 residues. The DNA for the CDR3 is TGTGCCAGCAGTTTGGACACCCACGAGGGCTACACCTTC. It yields the protein CASSLDTHEGYTF.